The rows below give T cell receptor beta chains drawn from one sample of a study of blood T cell repertoires in COVID-19. Generated by immunoSEQ multiplex PCR, the TCRdb table keeps only in-frame clones and is missing some. The sample consists of under 200,000 clones, around nine tenths of them appearing once. Sequenced material: peripheral blood. These TCRs come from a woman aged 70-85 years with COVID-19, enrolled during active disease. Both conserved end residues are part of each CDR3. The D gene is left open where the match is weak. Some rows mark clone size as missing; the rest say once, few, many or name a class of expanded clone.

v_gene	j_gene	d_gene	abundance	CDR3aa	CDR3nt
TRBV30	TRBJ2-5	NA	NA	CAWSVGGLETQYF	TGTGCCTGGAGTGTAGGGGGTCTAGAGACCCAGTACTTC
TRBV5-6	TRBJ1-5	TRBD1	NA	CASSLDRGNLWPQHF	TGTGCCAGCAGCTTAGACAGGGGAAATCTATGGCCCCAGCATTTT
TRBV9	TRBJ1-2	TRBD1	NA	CASSARQGLGVGYTF	TGTGCCAGCAGCGCCCGACAGGGTCTGGGTGTGGGCTACACCTTC
TRBV5-4	TRBJ2-1	NA	NA	CASSLAQGGGYNEQFF	TGTGCCAGCAGCTTGGCCCAGGGGGGCGGGTACAATGAGCAGTTCTTC
TRBV7-7	TRBJ2-3	TRBD1	NA	CASSLAPTGTKADTQYF	TGTGCTAGCAGCTTAGCCCCGACAGGGACGAAGGCGGATACGCAGTATTTT
TRBV5-1	TRBJ1-6	NA	NA	CASSLGRDNSPLHF	TGCGCCAGCAGCTTGGGGAGGGATAATTCACCCCTCCACTTT
TRBV3-1/TRBV3-2	TRBJ2-5	TRBD1	NA	CASSHPGQGWHQETQYF	TGTGCCAGCAGCCACCCGGGACAGGGTTGGCATCAAGAGACCCAGTACTTC
TRBV3-1/TRBV3-2	TRBJ1-3	NA	NA	CASSQDPVGNTIYF	TGTGCCAGCAGCCAAGACCCAGTGGGAAACACCATATATTTT
TRBV7-6	TRBJ2-3	NA	NA	CASSLFGRGIGTDTQYF	TGTGCCAGCAGCTTATTTGGGAGGGGGATTGGGACAGATACGCAGTATTTT
TRBV19	TRBJ2-1	TRBD1	few	CASSMTLGTDYYNEQFF	TGTGCCAGTAGTATGACCCTCGGGACAGATTACTACAATGAGCAGTTCTTC
TRBV10-2	TRBJ2-5	NA	NA	CASSESLAGVAWETQYF	TGCGCCAGCAGTGAGTCGTTGGCCGGGGTAGCATGGGAGACCCAGTACTTC
TRBV14	TRBJ2-5	TRBD1	NA	CASSQNRVAGGAKTQYF	TGTGCCAGCAGCCAGAACCGAGTGGCAGGGGGCGCGAAGACCCAGTACTTC
TRBV3-1/TRBV3-2	TRBJ2-5	NA	NA	CASSQDRRGKTQYF	TGTGCCAGCAGCCAAGATCGTCGGGGAAAGACCCAGTACTTC
TRBV5-4	TRBJ2-5	NA	NA	CASSLRTVQETQYF	TGTGCCAGCAGCCTGAGGACAGTACAAGAGACCCAGTACTTC
TRBV6-4	TRBJ1-1	NA	few	CASSPRGDTEAFF	TGTGCCAGCAGTCCCAGGGGTGACACTGAAGCTTTCTTT
TRBV7-2	TRBJ2-3	TRBD2	NA	CASSLSRGGTDTQYF	TGTGCCAGCAGCTTATCGCGGGGGGGCACAGATACGCAGTATTTT
TRBV6-5	TRBJ1-6	TRBD1	NA	CASIGTVGSPLHF	TGTGCCAGCATCGGGACAGTCGGGTCACCCCTCCACTTT
TRBV3-1/TRBV3-2	TRBJ2-7	NA	NA	CASSQASGVYEQYF	TGTGCCAGCAGCCAAGCGTCAGGCGTTTACGAGCAGTACTTC
TRBV12-3/TRBV12-4	TRBJ1-1	NA	NA	CASSLQGNTEAFF	TGTGCCAGCAGTTTGCAGGGGAACACTGAAGCTTTCTTT
TRBV4-2	TRBJ1-2	NA	NA	CASSQDLVLGEGYTF	TGTGCCAGCAGCCAAGATCTTGTGCTCGGGGAAGGCTACACCTTC
TRBV7-9	TRBJ1-5	NA	NA	CASQRDGNQPQHF	TGTGCCAGCCAGCGTGACGGCAATCAGCCCCAGCATTTT
TRBV28	TRBJ1-5	NA	NA	CASNEGGDNQPQHF	TGTGCCAGCAACGAGGGGGGGGACAATCAGCCCCAGCATTTT
TRBV27	TRBJ2-2	TRBD1	NA	CASSPRLSTGVGTGELFF	TGTGCCAGCAGTCCGCGCTTATCGACAGGGGTAGGAACCGGGGAGCTGTTTTTT
TRBV10-2	TRBJ2-7	NA	NA	CATTGTYEQYF	TGCGCCACAACAGGGACCTACGAGCAGTACTTC
TRBV7-2	TRBJ1-1	NA	NA	CASSFRQSLAFF	TGTGCCAGCAGCTTTCGACAGTCCCTGGCTTTCTTT
TRBV6-1	TRBJ1-5	NA	NA	CASSEPQPQHF	TGTGCCAGCAGTGAACCGCAGCCCCAGCATTTT
TRBV5-7	TRBJ1-5	NA	NA	CASRRGYRDICNQPQHF	TGTGCCAGCAGGAGGGGGTACAGGGATATTTGCAATCAGCCCCAGCATTTT
TRBV27	TRBJ1-4	TRBD1	NA	CASSTGQFTTNEKLFF	TGTGCCAGCAGTACGGGACAGTTTACAACTAATGAAAAACTGTTTTTT
TRBV2	TRBJ2-5	NA	NA	CASRTAGLRETQYF	TGTGCCAGCAGGACCGCGGGGCTCCGAGAGACCCAGTACTTC
TRBV21-1	TRBJ1-1	NA	NA	CASSIKEDRGGNTEAFF	TGTGCCAGCAGCATTAAAGAGGACAGGGGCGGAAACACTGAAGCTTTCTTT
TRBV3-1/TRBV3-2	TRBJ2-7	NA	NA	CASSSRGHEQYF	TGTGCCAGCAGTTCCAGGGGACACGAGCAGTACTTC
TRBV3-1/TRBV3-2	TRBJ1-1	NA	NA	CAGSQDGGNTEAFF	TGTGCCGGCAGCCAAGATGGAGGGAACACTGAAGCTTTCTTT
TRBV6-6	TRBJ2-7	TRBD1	NA	CASSYRQGAAYEQYF	TGTGCCAGCAGTTACAGACAGGGGGCCGCCTACGAGCAGTACTTC
TRBV7-9	TRBJ2-1	NA	NA	CASSLAKLRDKLNNEQFF	TGTGCCAGCAGCTTAGCTAAGTTACGGGACAAACTCAACAATGAGCAGTTCTTC
TRBV25-1	TRBJ2-7	TRBD1	once	CASRQGTYEQYF	TGTGCCAGCCGACAGGGAACCTACGAGCAGTACTTC
TRBV3-1/TRBV3-2	TRBJ1-2	TRBD1	NA	CASSQVGQLNYGYTF	TGTGCCAGCAGCCAAGTGGGACAGCTTAACTATGGCTACACCTTC
TRBV19	TRBJ1-1	NA	NA	CASSPTRAEAFF	TGTGCCAGTAGTCCCACTCGTGCTGAAGCTTTCTTT
TRBV2	TRBJ1-1	NA	NA	CASRWGAKAFF	TGTGCCAGCAGATGGGGAGCTAAAGCTTTCTTT
TRBV5-1	TRBJ2-5	NA	NA	CASSSGLGETQYF	TGCGCCAGCAGCTCGGGGTTAGGAGAGACCCAGTACTTC
TRBV10-2	TRBJ1-3	NA	NA	CASTEGGSGNTIYF	TGCGCCAGCACCGAGGGGGGGTCTGGAAACACCATATATTTT
TRBV4-1	TRBJ1-4	TRBD1	once	CASSHPLGTGEAEKLFF	TGCGCCAGCAGCCACCCCCTAGGGACAGGGGAGGCTGAAAAACTGTTTTTT
TRBV18	TRBJ2-7	NA	once	CASSLQGTSEQYF	TGTGCCAGCTCACTACAGGGTACCAGCGAGCAGTACTTC
TRBV5-1	TRBJ1-5	TRBD1	NA	CASSLEGQGAQPQHF	TGCGCCAGCAGCTTGGAGGGACAGGGGGCGCAGCCCCAGCATTTT
TRBV5-1	TRBJ2-3	TRBD2	NA	CASSGLAGGTDTQYF	TGCGCCAGCAGCGGGTTAGCGGGGGGCACAGATACGCAGTATTTT
TRBV3-1/TRBV3-2	TRBJ1-6	TRBD1	NA	CASSRQGNITPLHF	TGTGCCAGCAGCCGACAGGGTAATATTACACCCCTCCACTTT
TRBV4-2	TRBJ1-3	NA	NA	CASSQESQDSGNTIYF	TGTGCCAGCAGCCAAGAAAGCCAGGACTCCGGAAACACCATATATTTT
TRBV28	TRBJ2-5	NA	NA	CASREGPRIQETQYF	TGTGCCAGCAGAGAGGGCCCCCGGATCCAAGAGACCCAGTACTTC
TRBV5-1	TRBJ2-2	NA	NA	CASSLVRTGELFF	TGCGCCAGCAGCTTGGTGCGGACCGGGGAGCTGTTTTTT
TRBV3-1/TRBV3-2	TRBJ1-5	NA	NA	CASSQGTDSNQPQHF	TGTGCCAGCAGCCAAGGGACAGACTCCAATCAGCCCCAGCATTTT
TRBV7-2	TRBJ1-1	NA	NA	CASSLNPRQTSFF	TGTGCCAGCAGCCTCAACCCCAGACAGACGTCTTTCTTT
TRBV3-1/TRBV3-2	TRBJ2-5	TRBD1	NA	CASSPGQLAETQYF	TGTGCCAGCAGCCCGGGACAGTTGGCAGAGACCCAGTACTTC
TRBV25-1	TRBJ1-1	NA	NA	CASSESGGTEAFF	TGTGCCAGCAGTGAATCCGGGGGGACTGAAGCTTTCTTT
TRBV30	TRBJ2-7	NA	NA	CAWSTGLGSYEQYF	TGTGCCTGGAGTACAGGGCTGGGGTCCTACGAGCAGTACTTC
TRBV7-2	TRBJ1-4	NA	NA	CASSSGGGRNEKLFF	TGTGCCAGCAGCTCCGGGGGGGGACGGAATGAAAAACTGTTTTTT
TRBV3-1/TRBV3-2	TRBJ1-1	NA	NA	CACAGQGQRNTEAFF	TGTGCCTGCGCCGGGCAGGGTCAACGGAACACTGAAGCTTTCTTT
TRBV28	TRBJ2-1	TRBD2	NA	CASRPSGGAYNEQFF	TGTGCCAGCAGACCTAGCGGGGGGGCCTACAATGAGCAGTTCTTC
TRBV10-3	TRBJ2-7	NA	NA	CAISEIGGYEQYF	TGTGCCATCAGTGAGATCGGCGGCTACGAGCAGTACTTC
TRBV7-9	TRBJ1-2	NA	NA	CASSLVYRTNYGYTF	TGTGCCAGCAGCTTAGTTTACAGAACTAACTATGGCTACACCTTC
TRBV7-2	TRBJ2-5	NA	NA	CASSQRALGETQYF	TGTGCCAGCAGCCAGAGGGCCCTAGGTGAGACCCAGTACTTC
TRBV5-6	TRBJ1-3	NA	NA	CASSSVNSGNTIYF	TGTGCCAGCAGCTCAGTAAACTCTGGAAACACCATATATTTT